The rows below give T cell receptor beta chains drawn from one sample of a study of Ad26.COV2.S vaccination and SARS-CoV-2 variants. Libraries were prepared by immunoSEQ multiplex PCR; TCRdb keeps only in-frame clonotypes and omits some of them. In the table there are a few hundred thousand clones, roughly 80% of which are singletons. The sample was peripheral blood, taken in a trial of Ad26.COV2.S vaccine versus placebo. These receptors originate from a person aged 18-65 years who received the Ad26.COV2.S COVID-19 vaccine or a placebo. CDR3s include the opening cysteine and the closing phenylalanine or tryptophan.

CDR3: CASSWEDYNEQFF
V: TRBV12-3/TRBV12-4
J: TRBJ2-1

CDR3: CASSLVQRAAIYGYTF
V: TRBV7-2
J: TRBJ1-2

CDR3: CATSDPETGPTTEAFF
V: TRBV24-1
J: TRBJ1-1

CDR3: CASSFINTGGDGYTF
V: TRBV5-1
J: TRBJ1-2

CDR3: CASSLAGSYEQYF
V: TRBV14
J: TRBJ2-7

CDR3: CASTNGDRHNYGYTF
V: TRBV3-1/TRBV3-2
J: TRBJ1-2

CDR3: CASSVAGSGEGAGPYGYTF
V: TRBV9
J: TRBJ1-2

CDR3: CSAPGQAEAFF
V: TRBV20-1
J: TRBJ1-1

CDR3: CASSQGRGGEQFF
V: TRBV4-1
J: TRBJ2-1

CDR3: CASSTGTASGNTIYF
V: TRBV9
J: TRBJ1-3

CDR3: CASSVIGPNTEAFF
V: TRBV9
J: TRBJ1-1

CDR3: CASHQPPREQYF
V: TRBV19
J: TRBJ2-7

CDR3: CASSLGGEETQYF
V: TRBV5-1
J: TRBJ2-5

CDR3: CASSLPPPRGQNYGYTF
V: TRBV7-9
J: TRBJ1-2

CDR3: CASSQEFGRGLYEQYF
V: TRBV3-1/TRBV3-2
J: TRBJ2-7

CDR3: CATSRDGGGGETQYF
V: TRBV15
J: TRBJ2-5

CDR3: CASSLASRGGKETQYF
V: TRBV7-9
J: TRBJ2-5

CDR3: CASSPFSGAEDTQYF
V: TRBV18
J: TRBJ2-3

CDR3: CASSEGSGYNEQFF
V: TRBV9
J: TRBJ2-1

CDR3: CASSKATGGGNQPQHF
V: TRBV21-1
J: TRBJ1-5

CDR3: CASSGTSGRFYEQYF
V: TRBV11-3
J: TRBJ2-7

CDR3: CASSEVGLAGEQYF
V: TRBV2
J: TRBJ2-7

CDR3: CASSYSGRFYEQYF
V: TRBV27
J: TRBJ2-7

CDR3: CASSQELATEAFF
V: TRBV4-3
J: TRBJ1-1

CDR3: CASSGSYGDYEQYF
V: TRBV9
J: TRBJ2-7

CDR3: CASSLNGYFYEQYF
V: TRBV5-1
J: TRBJ2-7

CDR3: CASSLDIGENQPQHF
V: TRBV5-1
J: TRBJ1-5

CDR3: CASSPAPTDTQYF
V: TRBV18
J: TRBJ2-3

CDR3: CASSPGIAGGTYEQYF
V: TRBV18
J: TRBJ2-7

CDR3: CASSDLAGRNEQFF
V: TRBV10-2
J: TRBJ2-1

CDR3: CAWPLGATNEKLFF
V: TRBV30
J: TRBJ1-4

CDR3: CSAGVGNNYGYTF
V: TRBV29-1
J: TRBJ1-2

CDR3: CASSFEGWDTEAFF
V: TRBV5-4
J: TRBJ1-1